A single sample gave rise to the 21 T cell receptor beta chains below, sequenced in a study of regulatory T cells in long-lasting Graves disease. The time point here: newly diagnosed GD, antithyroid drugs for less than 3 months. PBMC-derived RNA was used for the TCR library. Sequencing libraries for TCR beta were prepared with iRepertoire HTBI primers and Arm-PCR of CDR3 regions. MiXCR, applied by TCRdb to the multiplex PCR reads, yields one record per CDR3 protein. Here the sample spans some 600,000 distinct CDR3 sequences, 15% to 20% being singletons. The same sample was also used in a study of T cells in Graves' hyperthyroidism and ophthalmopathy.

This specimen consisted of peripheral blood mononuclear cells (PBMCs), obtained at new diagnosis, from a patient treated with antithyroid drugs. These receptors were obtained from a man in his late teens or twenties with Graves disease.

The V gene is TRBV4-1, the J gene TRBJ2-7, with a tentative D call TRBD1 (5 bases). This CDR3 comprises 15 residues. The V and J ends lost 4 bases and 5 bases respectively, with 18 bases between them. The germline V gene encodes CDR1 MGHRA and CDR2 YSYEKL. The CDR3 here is CASSPRRQGHDEQYF. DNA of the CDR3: TGCGCCAGCAGCCCTCGTAGGCAGGGCCACGACGAGCAGTACTTC.

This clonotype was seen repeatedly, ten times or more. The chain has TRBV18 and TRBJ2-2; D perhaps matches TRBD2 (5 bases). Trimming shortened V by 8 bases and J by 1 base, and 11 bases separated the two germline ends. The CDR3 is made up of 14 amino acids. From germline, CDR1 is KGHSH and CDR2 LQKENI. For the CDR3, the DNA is TGTGCCAGCAGCCCAGGACTGAACACCGGGGAGCTGTTTTTT. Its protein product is CASSPGLNTGELFF.

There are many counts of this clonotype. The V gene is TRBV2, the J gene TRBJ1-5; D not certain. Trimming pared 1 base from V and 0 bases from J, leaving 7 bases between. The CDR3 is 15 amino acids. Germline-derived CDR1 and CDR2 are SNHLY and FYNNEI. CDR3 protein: CASSEDNYSNQPQHF. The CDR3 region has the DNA TGTGCCAGCAGTGAAGACAACTATAGCAATCAGCCCCAGCATTTT.

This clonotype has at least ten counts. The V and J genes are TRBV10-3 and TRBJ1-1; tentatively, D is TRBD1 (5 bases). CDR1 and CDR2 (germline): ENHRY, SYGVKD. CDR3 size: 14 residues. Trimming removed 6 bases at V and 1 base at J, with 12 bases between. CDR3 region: CAISQFTGNTEAFF. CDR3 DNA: TGTGCCATCAGCCAGTTTACAGGGAACACTGAAGCTTTCTTT.

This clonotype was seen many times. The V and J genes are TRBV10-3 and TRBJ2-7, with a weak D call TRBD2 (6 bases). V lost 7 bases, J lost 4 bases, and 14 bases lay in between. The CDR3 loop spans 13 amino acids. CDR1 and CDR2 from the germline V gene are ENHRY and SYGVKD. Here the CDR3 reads CAIMDGGLYEQYF. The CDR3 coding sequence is TGTGCCATCATGGACGGGGGTTTGTACGAGCAGTACTTC.

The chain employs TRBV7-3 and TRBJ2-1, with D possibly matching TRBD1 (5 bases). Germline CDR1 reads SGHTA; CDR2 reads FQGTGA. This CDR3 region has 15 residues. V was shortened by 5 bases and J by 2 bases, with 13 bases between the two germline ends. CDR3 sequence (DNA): TGTGCCAGCAGCCCCCAAGGGGCGGCCTACAATGAGCAGTTCTTC. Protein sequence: CASSPQGAAYNEQFF.

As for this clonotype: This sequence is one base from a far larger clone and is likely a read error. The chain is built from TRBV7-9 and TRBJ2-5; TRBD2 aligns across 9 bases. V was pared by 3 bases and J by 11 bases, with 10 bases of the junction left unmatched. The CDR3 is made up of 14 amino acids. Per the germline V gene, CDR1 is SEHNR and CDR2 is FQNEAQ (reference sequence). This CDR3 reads CASSFSGGHNEQYF. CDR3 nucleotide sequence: TGTGCCAGCAGCTTTAGCGGGGGCCACAATGAGCAGTACTTC.

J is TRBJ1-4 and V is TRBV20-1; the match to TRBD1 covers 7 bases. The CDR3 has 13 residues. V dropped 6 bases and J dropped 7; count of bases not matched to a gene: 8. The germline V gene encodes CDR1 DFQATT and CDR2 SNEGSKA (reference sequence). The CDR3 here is CSAHDRVFEKLFF. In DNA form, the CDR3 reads TGCAGTGCCCACGACAGGGTTTTTGAAAAACTGTTTTTT.

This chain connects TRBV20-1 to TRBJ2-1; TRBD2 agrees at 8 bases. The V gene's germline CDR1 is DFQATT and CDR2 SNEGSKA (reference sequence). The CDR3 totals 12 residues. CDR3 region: CSLTSGRNEQFF. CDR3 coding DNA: TGCAGCCTTACTAGCGGCCGCAATGAGCAGTTCTTC.

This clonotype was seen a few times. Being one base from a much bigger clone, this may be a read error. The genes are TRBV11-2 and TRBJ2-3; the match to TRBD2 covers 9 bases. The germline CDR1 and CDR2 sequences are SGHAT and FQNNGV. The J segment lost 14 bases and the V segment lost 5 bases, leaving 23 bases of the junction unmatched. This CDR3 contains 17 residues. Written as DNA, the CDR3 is TGTGCCAGCAGCAGACAGCCGGGACTAGCTTTACATCAGTCCCCGTATTTT. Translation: CASSRQPGLALHQSPYF.

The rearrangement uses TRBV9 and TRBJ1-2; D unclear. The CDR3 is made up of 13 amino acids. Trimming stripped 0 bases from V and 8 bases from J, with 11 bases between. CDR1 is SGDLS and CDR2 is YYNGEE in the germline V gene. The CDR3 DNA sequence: TGTGCCAGCAGCGTAGAATCCGGGTTCGGCTACACCTTC. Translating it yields CASSVESGFGYTF.

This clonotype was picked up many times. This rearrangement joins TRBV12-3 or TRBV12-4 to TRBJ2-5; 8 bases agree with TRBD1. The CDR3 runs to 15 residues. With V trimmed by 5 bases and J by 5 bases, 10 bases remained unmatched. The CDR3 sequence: CASSRLETGEETQYF. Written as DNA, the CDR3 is TGTGCCAGCAGTAGGCTTGAGACAGGGGAGGAGACCCAGTACTTC.

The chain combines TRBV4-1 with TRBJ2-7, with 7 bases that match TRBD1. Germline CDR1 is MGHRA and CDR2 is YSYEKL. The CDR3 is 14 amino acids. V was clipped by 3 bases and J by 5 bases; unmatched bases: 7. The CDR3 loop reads CASSQDRFLNEQYF. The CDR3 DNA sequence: TGCGCCAGCAGCCAGGACAGGTTTTTGAACGAGCAGTACTTC.

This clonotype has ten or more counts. Here the CDR3 reads CASSDYRVSNTGELFF. In DNA, the CDR3 is TGTGCCAGCAGTGACTACAGGGTTTCGAACACCGGGGAGCTGTTTTTT. J is TRBJ2-2 and V is TRBV2; TRBD1 is a possible D gene (6 bases). Trimming took off 3 bases at V and 0 bases at J, with 11 bases between the two ends. Per germline, CDR1 SNHLY and CDR2 FYNNEI. The CDR3 has 16 amino acids. Full variable domain (remainder filled in from reference TRBV2 and TRBJ2-2): EPEVTQTPSHQVTQMGQEVILRCVPISNHLYFYWYRQILGQKVEFLVSFYNNEISEKSEIFDDQFSVERPDGSNFTLKIRSTKLEDSAMYFCASSDYRVSNTGELFFGEGSRLTVL.

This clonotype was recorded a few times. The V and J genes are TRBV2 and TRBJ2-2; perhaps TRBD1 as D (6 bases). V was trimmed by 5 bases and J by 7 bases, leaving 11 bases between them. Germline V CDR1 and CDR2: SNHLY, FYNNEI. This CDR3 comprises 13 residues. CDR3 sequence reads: CASSSRGRGELFF. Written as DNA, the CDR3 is TGTGCCAGCAGTAGCAGGGGTCGCGGGGAGCTGTTTTTT.

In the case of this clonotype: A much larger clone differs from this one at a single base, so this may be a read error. The CDR3 nucleotides are TGTGCCATCAGTCCCGGGACAGGGAAATACAATGAGCAGTTCTTC. Protein sequence: CAISPGTGKYNEQFF. The rearrangement uses TRBV6-2 or TRBV6-3 and TRBJ2-1; 9 bases fit TRBD1. Germline CDR1 and CDR2: MNHEY and SVGEGT. This CDR3 has 15 residues.

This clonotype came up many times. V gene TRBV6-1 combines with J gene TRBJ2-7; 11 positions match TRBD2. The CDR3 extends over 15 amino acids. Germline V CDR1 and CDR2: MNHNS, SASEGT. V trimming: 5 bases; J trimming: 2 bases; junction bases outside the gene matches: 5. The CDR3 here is CASSPPTSGTYEQYF. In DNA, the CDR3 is TGTGCCAGCAGTCCTCCGACTAGCGGGACCTACGAGCAGTACTTC.

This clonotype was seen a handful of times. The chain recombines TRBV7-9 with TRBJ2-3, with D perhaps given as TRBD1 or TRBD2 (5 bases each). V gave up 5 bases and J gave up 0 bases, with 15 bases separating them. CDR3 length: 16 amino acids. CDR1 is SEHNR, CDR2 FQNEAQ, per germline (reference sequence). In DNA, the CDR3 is TGTGCCAGCAGCCCCGGGACGGGTACTAGCACAGATACGCAGTATTTT. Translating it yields CASSPGTGTSTDTQYF.

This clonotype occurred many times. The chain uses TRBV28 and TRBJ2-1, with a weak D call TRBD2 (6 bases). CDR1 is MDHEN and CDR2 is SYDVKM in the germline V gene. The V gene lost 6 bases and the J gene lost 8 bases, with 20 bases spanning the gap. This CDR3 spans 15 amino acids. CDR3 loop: CASRPWRVSADEQFF. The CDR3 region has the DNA TGTGCCAGCAGACCATGGAGGGTGTCAGCCGATGAGCAGTTCTTC.

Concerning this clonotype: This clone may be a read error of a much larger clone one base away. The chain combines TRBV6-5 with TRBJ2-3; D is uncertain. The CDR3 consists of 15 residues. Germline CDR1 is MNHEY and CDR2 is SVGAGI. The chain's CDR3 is CAGSSTQSSTDTQYF. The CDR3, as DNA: TGTGCCGGCAGTTCGACACAATCAAGCACAGATACGCAGTATTTT.

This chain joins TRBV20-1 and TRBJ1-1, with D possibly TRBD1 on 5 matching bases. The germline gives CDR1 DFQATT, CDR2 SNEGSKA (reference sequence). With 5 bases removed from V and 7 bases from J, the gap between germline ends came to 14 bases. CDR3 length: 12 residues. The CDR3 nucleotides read TGCAGTGCTTACAGGACCCAGAATGAAGCTTTCTTT. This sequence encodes CSAYRTQNEAFF.